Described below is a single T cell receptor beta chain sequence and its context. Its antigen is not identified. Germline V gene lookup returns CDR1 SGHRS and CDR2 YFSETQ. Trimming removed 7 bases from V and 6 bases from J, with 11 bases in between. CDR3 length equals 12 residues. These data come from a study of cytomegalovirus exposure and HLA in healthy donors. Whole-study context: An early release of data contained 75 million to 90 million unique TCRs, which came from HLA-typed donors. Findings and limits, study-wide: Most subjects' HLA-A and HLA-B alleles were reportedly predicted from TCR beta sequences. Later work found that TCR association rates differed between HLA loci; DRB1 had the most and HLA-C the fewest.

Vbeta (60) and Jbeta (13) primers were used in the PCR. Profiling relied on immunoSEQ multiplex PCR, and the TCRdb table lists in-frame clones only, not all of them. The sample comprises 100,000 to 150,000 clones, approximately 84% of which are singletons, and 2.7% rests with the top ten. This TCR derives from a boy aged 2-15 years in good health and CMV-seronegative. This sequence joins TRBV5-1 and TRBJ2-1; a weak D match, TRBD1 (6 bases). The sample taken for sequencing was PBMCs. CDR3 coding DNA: TGCGCCAGCGGTCAGGGGATCAATGAGCAGTTCTTC. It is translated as CASGQGINEQFF.